Listed here is a single T cell receptor (beta chain). Methods used by the authors: Scientists estimated how many nucleated cells there were by amplifying reference gene primers. Produced via immunoSEQ multiplex PCR; TCRdb's table is partial and in-frame only. V, J and clone size are those of that table, while D and trimming were read from the DNA. The sample lists about 100,000 clones, 88% occurring once. With 1 base removed from V and 0 bases from J, the gap between germline ends came to 10 bases. The CDR3 has 15 amino acids. Germline CDR1 reads SGHRS; CDR2 reads YFSETQ. This sample was taken from a study of blood T cell repertoires in COVID-19. At the level of the study: COVID-19 samples, acute and convalescent, were from the United States, Italy and Spain.

The source material was peripheral blood. V is TRBV5-1 and J is TRBJ2-5; the D gene is possibly TRBD2 (6 bases). The clonotype was recovered from a human donor in a cohort sampled during active COVID-19. Here the CDR3 DNA reads TGCGCCAGCAGCTTGAGGGGCGGGGACCAAGAGACCCAGTACTTC. It yields the protein CASSLRGGDQETQYF.